The 27 T cell receptor beta chains presented below share a single source sample, sequenced in a study of control samples from healthy donors and cancer patients. Libraries were prepared by immunoSEQ multiplex PCR; TCRdb keeps only in-frame clonotypes and omits some of them. The profile shows tens of thousands of clones, over 85% of them singletons. The sequencing input was PBMCs. Receptors were obtained from a man aged 25 to 40 with colorectal cancer.

Only one count was recorded for this clone. In DNA, the CDR3 is TGCAGCGCTGGGAACGGACACCGAGCTAACTATGGCTACACCTTC. Protein: CSAGNGHRANYGYTF. The rearrangement links TRBV29-1 to TRBJ1-2; D might be TRBD1 (5 bases). CDR3 length equals 15 residues. The germline V gene has CDR1 SQVTM and CDR2 ANQGSEA. Trimming removed 7 bases at V and 0 bases at J, with 18 bases between.

The chain couples TRBV7-8 to TRBJ2-2; either TRBD1 or TRBD2 may supply D (5 bases each). The germline V gene encodes CDR1 SGHVS and CDR2 FQNEAQ. This CDR3 has 15 residues. V was cut by 5 bases and J by 2 bases, with 12 bases left in between. The CDR3 DNA reads TGTGCCAGCAGCCGAGAGGGGTCAAACACCGGGGAGCTGTTTTTT. It specifies CASSREGSNTGELFF.

The V call is TRBV6-5, the J call TRBJ2-5, with D possibly matching TRBD2 (5 bases). V shed 6 bases and J shed 1 base, with 12 bases lying between them. Germline CDR1 and CDR2: MNHEY and SVGAGI. The CDR3 totals 14 residues. CDR3 region: CASRDGVGQETQYF. CDR3 sequence (DNA): TGTGCCAGCAGGGACGGGGTAGGCCAAGAGACCCAGTACTTC.

This chain uses TRBV11-3 with TRBJ2-3; D ambiguous. The V gene's germline CDR1 is SGHNT and CDR2 YENEEA. This CDR3 region has 13 residues. Trimming stripped 1 base from V and 6 bases from J, with 8 bases between. CDR3 nucleotides: TGTGCCAGCAGCTTAGTCTTTATGGATACGCAGTATTTT. Residues: CASSLVFMDTQYF.

The genes are TRBV7-2 and TRBJ2-1; no reliable D call. This CDR3 is built from 13 residues. The V end lost 5 bases, the J end lost 8 bases, and 13 bases lay between the germline ends. Germline V gene lookup returns CDR1 SGHTA and CDR2 FQGNSA. CDR3 sequence (DNA): TGTGCCAGCAGCGGCACCTTCGGCGATGAGCAGTTCTTC. Encoded protein: CASSGTFGDEQFF.

The V call is TRBV5-1, the J call TRBJ2-2; 8 nucleotides agree with TRBD1. The germline gives CDR1 SGHRS, CDR2 YFSETQ. Trimming took 3 bases from V and 2 from J; bases not matched to a gene: 3. CDR3 length equals 15 residues. The DNA for the CDR3 is TGCGCCAGCAGCTCGACAGGGGCAAACACCGGGGAGCTGTTTTTT. As protein: CASSSTGANTGELFF. Together with reference TRBV5-1 and TRBJ2-2, the CDR3 gives the full variable domain: KAGVTQTPRYLIKTRGQQVTLSCSPISGHRSVSWYQQTPGQGLQFLFEYFSETQRNKGNFPGRFSGRQFSNSRSEMNVSTLELGDSALYLCASSSTGANTGELFFGEGSRLTVL.

The chain recombines TRBV7-2 with TRBJ2-5; tentatively, D is TRBD1 (5 bases). The germline gives CDR1 SGHTA, CDR2 FQGNSA. The CDR3 is made up of 15 amino acids. V was shortened by 3 bases and J by 2 bases, with 13 bases between the two germline ends. The CDR3 is CASSFMDTSQETQYF. As DNA, the CDR3 is TGTGCCAGCAGCTTCATGGACACCTCACAAGAGACCCAGTACTTC.

V usage is TRBV4-3 and J usage is TRBJ1-5, with 8 bases matching TRBD1. J gave up 0 bases and V 1 base, and 2 bases lay outside the gene matches. This CDR3 contains 16 residues. Germline assignment: CDR1 LGHNA and CDR2 YSLEER. CDR3 in DNA: TGCGCCAGCAGCCAAGGGACAGGGAATAGCAATCAGCCCCAGCATTTT. This codes for CASSQGTGNSNQPQHF.

This rearrangement joins TRBV11-2 to TRBJ2-1; D gene uncertain. CDR1 is SGHAT and CDR2 is FQNNGV in the germline V gene. Deletions cut 5 bases from V and 0 bases from J, with 14 bases between. The CDR3 contains 16 residues. The CDR3 DNA reads as TGTGCCAGCAGCCAGGTCCCCACAGTCTCCTACAATGAGCAGTTCTTC. Amino acid sequence: CASSQVPTVSYNEQFF.

The chain is built from TRBV5-5 and TRBJ2-2, with D hard to call. The CDR3 runs 15 residues. V was clipped by 3 bases and J by 4 bases, with 13 bases between them. In germline, CDR1 is SGHKS, CDR2 YYEKEE (reference sequence). The CDR3 bases are TGTGCCAGCAGCTCCCGAGCTGACACCACCGGGGAGCTGTTTTTT. Its translation is CASSSRADTTGELFF.

The chain is built from TRBV20-1 and TRBJ2-2, with D hard to call. This CDR3 has 11 amino acids. The V end lost 6 bases, the J end lost 6 bases, and 8 bases lay between the germline ends. Per germline, CDR1 DFQATT and CDR2 SNEGSKA (reference sequence). The CDR3 loop is CSARQAGELFF. CDR3 DNA: TGCAGTGCCCGCCAAGCCGGGGAGCTGTTTTTT.

This chain uses TRBV9 with TRBJ1-6, with a tentative D call TRBD1 (5 bases). Between the trimmed V and J ends, which lost 4 bases and 10 bases, there was a span of 18 bases. Germline CDR1 and CDR2: SGDLS and YYNGEE. This CDR3 has 15 residues. The CDR3 spells CASSSRTGGGSPLHF. CDR3 DNA sequence: TGTGCCAGCAGCTCGCGTACAGGCGGTGGGTCACCCCTCCACTTT.

V gene TRBV19 combines with J gene TRBJ1-2; 7 positions agree with TRBD1. V was pared by 4 bases and J by 8 bases, with 13 bases of the junction left unmatched. CDR3 length equals 15 residues. From germline, CDR1 is LNHDA and CDR2 SQIVND (reference sequence). The CDR3 DNA sequence: TGTGCCAGTAGTACGACAGGGAGGGCCTATCGCGGCTACACCTTC. Translated, it gives CASSTTGRAYRGYTF.

V and J are TRBV7-7 and TRBJ2-5; 8 bases are a match to TRBD1. Losses at the gene ends were 3 bases for V and 5 bases for J; bases not matched to a gene: 8. This CDR3 comprises 15 residues. Germline CDR1 reads SSHAT; CDR2 reads FNYEAQ (reference sequence). CDR3 coding DNA: TGTGCCAGCAGCTTCGGACAGGGACGGTCGGAGACCCAGTACTTC. Amino acids: CASSFGQGRSETQYF.

The chain combines TRBV10-3 with TRBJ2-5, with no clear D. V was trimmed by 0 bases and J by 5 bases, leaving 13 bases between them. Germline V gene sequence: CDR1 ENHRY, CDR2 SYGVKD. The CDR3 contains 15 residues. The CDR3 loop reads CAISESNRSPETQYF. The CDR3 DNA sequence: TGTGCCATCAGTGAGTCGAACCGGTCCCCGGAGACCCAGTACTTC.

The J gene is TRBJ1-1, the V gene TRBV4-3; D is unresolved. The CDR3 runs to 15 residues. V lost 1 base, J lost 1 base, and 10 bases lay in between. The germline gives CDR1 LGHNA, CDR2 YSLEER. The chain's CDR3 is CASSQAWTTNTEAFF. The DNA for the CDR3 is TGCGCCAGCAGCCAAGCGTGGACCACGAACACTGAAGCTTTCTTT.

This clone was seen a handful of times. The genes are TRBV19 and TRBJ2-2; D uncertain. Trimming shortened V by 5 bases and J by 4 bases, and 17 bases separated the two germline ends. The CDR3 spans 16 residues. The germline gives CDR1 LNHDA, CDR2 SQIVND (reference sequence). The DNA of the CDR3 is TGTGCCAGTAGTGAAAGCCTCTCTAGTAGCACCGGGGAGCTGTTTTTT. Translation gives CASSESLSSSTGELFF.

The rearrangement joins TRBV7-8 to TRBJ2-7; 10 nucleotides match TRBD1. V lost 5 bases to trimming and J lost 6 bases; unmatched junction nucleotides: 10. Germline values: CDR1 SGHVS, CDR2 FQNEAQ. The CDR3 has 15 amino acids. The CDR3 reads CASSIPGQGIGEQYF. CDR3 bases: TGTGCCAGCAGCATCCCGGGACAGGGGATTGGCGAGCAGTACTTC.

This chain links TRBV6-5 with TRBJ2-3, with D maybe TRBD1 (7 bases). Trimming cost V 2 bases and J 3 bases, with 12 bases left between them. Germline V gene lookup returns CDR1 MNHEY and CDR2 SVGAGI. The length of the CDR3 is 15 residues. The CDR3 sequence is CASSYGGGLTDTQYF. CDR3 coding DNA: TGTGCCAGCAGTTACGGAGGGGGCTTGACAGATACGCAGTATTTT.

The gene calls are TRBV5-6 and TRBJ2-3; 7 nucleotides align to TRBD1. V lost 3 bases to trimming and J lost 0 bases; unmatched junction nucleotides: 7. Germline loops: CDR1 SGHDT, CDR2 YYEEEE. The CDR3 totals 16 residues. CDR3 sequence: CASSSLTGLSTDTQYF. As DNA, the CDR3 is TGTGCCAGCAGCTCCTTGACAGGGCTTAGCACAGATACGCAGTATTTT. Full variable domain (rest looked up from reference TRBV5-6 and TRBJ2-3): DAGVTQSPTHLIKTRGQQVTLRCSPKSGHDTVSWYQQALGQGPQFIFQYYEEEERQRGNFPDRFSGHQFPNYSSELNVNALLLGDSALYLCASSSLTGLSTDTQYFGPGTRLTVL.

The chain recombines TRBV7-8 with TRBJ1-2, with D hard to call. V lost 1 base, J lost 7 bases, and 10 bases lay in between. The CDR3 loop spans 13 amino acids. CDR1 and CDR2 from the germline V gene are SGHVS and FQNEAQ. Written as DNA, the CDR3 is TGTGCCAGCAGCTTAGTGCAGACCGGTGGCTACACCTTC. It specifies CASSLVQTGGYTF.

This clone was picked up one time. The rearrangement links TRBV29-1 to TRBJ2-1; a weak D match, TRBD1 (6 bases). The germline V gene has CDR1 SQVTM and CDR2 ANQGSEA. This CDR3 is built from 11 residues. Trimming took 8 bases from V and 7 from J, leaving 12 bases between them. DNA for the CDR3: TGCAGCACAGGGTTAATAAATGAGCAGTTCTTC. It is translated as CSTGLINEQFF.

This clone appeared a single time. The V call is TRBV5-1, the J call TRBJ2-7; D is unresolved. The CDR3 sequence is 14 residues long. The germline V gene has CDR1 SGHRS and CDR2 YFSETQ. V was pared by 3 bases and J by 4 bases, with 14 bases between. Here the CDR3 reads CASSSFGPPYEQYF. In nucleotides, the CDR3 is TGCGCCAGCAGCTCCTTCGGCCCTCCATACGAGCAGTACTTC.

The rearrangement uses TRBV4-1 and TRBJ2-5; the D call may be TRBD1 or TRBD2 (5 bases each). The CDR3 is 14 amino acids. V gave up 1 base and J gave up 5 bases, with 11 bases separating them. Looked up from germline, CDR1 is MGHRA and CDR2 is YSYEKL. CDR3 DNA sequence: TGCGCCAGCAGCCAAGTGGGGGAGCGGGAGACCCAGTACTTC. It is translated as CASSQVGERETQYF.

V and J are TRBV19 and TRBJ1-3; D is unclear. V dropped 6 bases and J dropped 0 bases, with 9 bases sitting between them. Germline lookup yields CDR1 LNHDA and CDR2 SQIVND (reference sequence). CDR3 size: 14 residues. CDR3 residues: CASRSVSSGNTIYF. The CDR3, as DNA: TGTGCCAGTAGAAGTGTGAGCTCTGGAAACACCATATATTTT. Using reference TRBV19 and TRBJ1-3 for the parts outside the CDR3, the full variable domain is DGGITQSPKYLFRKEGQNVTLSCEQNLNHDAMYWYRQDPGQGLRLIYYSQIVNDFQKGDIAEGYSVSREKKESFPLTVTSAQKNPTAFYLCASRSVSSGNTIYFGEGSWLTVV.

The chain uses TRBV7-2 and TRBJ2-5; D remains unclear. V lost 5 bases and J lost 6, with 16 bases in between. CDR1 and CDR2 (germline): SGHTA, FQGNSA. The CDR3 runs 14 residues. The CDR3 DNA is TGTGCCAGCAGCCCCCACCAGGTGGGAAAGACCCAGTACTTC. Protein: CASSPHQVGKTQYF.

The chain links TRBV10-1 to TRBJ2-7, with 13 bases matching TRBD2. V shed 4 bases and J 0 bases; nucleotides not matched to a gene: 6. This CDR3 has 17 amino acids. Germline loops: CDR1 WNHNN, CDR2 SYGVQD (reference sequence). CDR3 residues: CASSVPGTSGVSYEQYV. The CDR3 coding sequence is TGCGCCAGCAGTGTTCCCGGGACTAGCGGGGTCTCCTACGAGCAGTACGTC.